This is a list of T cell receptor beta chains from one sample in a study of blood T cell repertoires in COVID-19. Assay used: immunoSEQ multiplex PCR; TCRdb lists only in-frame clones, some missing. Among some 360,000 clones listed, approximately 90% were seen once. Sequenced: peripheral blood. These receptors were taken from a woman aged 60-70 years with COVID-19, enrolled during active disease. The CDR3 runs from the conserved cysteine through the conserved F or W. The D gene is left open where the match is weak. Size is stated for part of the rows, as once, few or many counts, or as a class when the clone is expanded.

size: .
J: TRBJ1-1
V: TRBV27
D: .
DNA: TGTGCCAGCAGTATTGCGAGGAACACTGAAGCTTTCTTT
CDR3: CASSIARNTEAFF

size: .
J: TRBJ2-3
V: TRBV10-1
D: .
DNA: TGCGCCAGGTCCTTTACAGATACGCAGTATTTT
CDR3: CARSFTDTQYF

size: .
J: TRBJ1-2
V: TRBV3-1/TRBV3-2
D: TRBD1
DNA: TGTGCCAGCAGCCGTACGGGACAGCCGAAGGTAGGCTACACCTTC
CDR3: CASSRTGQPKVGYTF

size: .
J: TRBJ1-1
V: TRBV11-3
D: .
DNA: TGTGCCAGCAGCTTGGGGGCAGCCACTGAAGCTTTCTTT
CDR3: CASSLGAATEAFF

size: .
J: TRBJ1-4
V: TRBV18
D: .
DNA: TGTGCCAGCTCATACCAAAGACTGGGTCGGGATAATGAAAAACTGTTTTTT
CDR3: CASSYQRLGRDNEKLFF

size: .
J: TRBJ1-1
V: TRBV6-2/TRBV6-3
D: .
DNA: TGTGCCAGCAGTCGAGGGGGGGGCACTGAAGCTTTCTTT
CDR3: CASSRGGGTEAFF

size: .
J: TRBJ1-6
V: TRBV7-9
D: .
DNA: TGTGCCAGCAGCCTCACAGGGAGCTCCTATAATTCACCCCTCCACTTT
CDR3: CASSLTGSSYNSPLHF

size: .
J: TRBJ2-3
V: TRBV11-1
D: TRBD1
DNA: TGTGCCAGCAGCCCGGGACAGGGACGGCCAGATACGCAGTATTTT
CDR3: CASSPGQGRPDTQYF

size: .
J: TRBJ1-1
V: TRBV5-1
D: TRBD1
DNA: TGCGCCAGCAGCCGGGACAGCACTGAAGCTTTCTTT
CDR3: CASSRDSTEAFF

size: few
J: TRBJ1-5
V: TRBV7-9
D: TRBD1
DNA: TGTGCCAGCAGTTCGGACAGGAGCTATCAGCCCCAGCATTTT
CDR3: CASSSDRSYQPQHF

size: .
J: TRBJ1-5
V: TRBV10-2
D: TRBD1
DNA: TGCGCCACCCAGGGACAGCTTAATCAGCCCCAGCATTTT
CDR3: CATQGQLNQPQHF

size: .
J: TRBJ1-4
V: TRBV5-1
D: .
DNA: TGCGCCAGCAGCCTACAGGGTTCTGAAAAACTGTTTTTT
CDR3: CASSLQGSEKLFF

size: .
J: TRBJ1-6
V: TRBV5-6
D: .
DNA: TGTGCCAGCAGCTTGGGTCCAGGATCGGATAATTCACCCCTCCACTTT
CDR3: CASSLGPGSDNSPLHF

size: .
J: TRBJ2-1
V: TRBV19
D: .
DNA: TGTGCCAGTAATACGGGGGGACAAACTCTCTACAATGAGCAGTTCTTC
CDR3: CASNTGGQTLYNEQFF

size: .
J: TRBJ1-4
V: TRBV10-3
D: .
DNA: TGTGCCATCAGTGAGTCGGAGGGGTTAGATGAAAAACTGTTTTTT
CDR3: CAISESEGLDEKLFF

size: .
J: TRBJ2-7
V: TRBV6-5
D: .
DNA: TGTGCCAGCAGTACCGGGACTGTGGTCGGAGAGCAGTACTTC
CDR3: CASSTGTVVGEQYF

size: .
J: TRBJ1-6
V: TRBV27
D: .
DNA: TGTGCCAGCAGTTTAGGGCCGAAAAATTCACCCCTCCACTTT
CDR3: CASSLGPKNSPLHF

size: once
J: TRBJ2-1
V: TRBV7-9
D: .
DNA: TGTGCCAGCAGCTTAGTCGGGACTGCTAGGGATGAGCAGTTCTTC
CDR3: CASSLVGTARDEQFF

size: .
J: TRBJ1-6
V: TRBV6-5
D: .
DNA: TGTGCCAGCAGTTGGAACAGAGATTATAATTCACCCCTCCACTTT
CDR3: CASSWNRDYNSPLHF

size: .
J: TRBJ1-2
V: TRBV3-1/TRBV3-2
D: .
DNA: TGTGCCAGCAGCCAGGGACTAGGCTATGGCTACACCTTC
CDR3: CASSQGLGYGYTF

size: .
J: TRBJ1-1
V: TRBV11-1
D: .
DNA: TGTGCCAGCAGCTTAGACGTGGGGGGGAACACTGAAGCTTTCTTT
CDR3: CASSLDVGGNTEAFF

size: .
J: TRBJ1-3
V: TRBV9
D: TRBD1
DNA: TGTGCCAGCAGCGTAGGACAGGGGGGCGGAAACACCATATATTTT
CDR3: CASSVGQGGGNTIYF

size: .
J: TRBJ2-2
V: TRBV28
D: .
DNA: TGTGCCAGCAGTTCCCGGGACATCGCCTATAAGAACACCGGGGAGCTGTTTTTT
CDR3: CASSSRDIAYKNTGELFF

size: .
J: TRBJ2-5
V: TRBV6-5
D: .
DNA: TGTGCCAGCAGGGCGGCTCAAGAGACCCAGTACTTC
CDR3: CASRAAQETQYF

size: once
J: TRBJ1-4
V: TRBV28
D: .
DNA: TGTGCCAGCGCCGAGCTTTCCCAGGGCGATGAAAAACTGTTTTTT
CDR3: CASAELSQGDEKLFF

size: .
J: TRBJ1-1
V: TRBV10-3
D: TRBD1
DNA: TGTGCCAGCGGGACAGGGTCGAACACTGAAGCTTTCTTT
CDR3: CASGTGSNTEAFF

size: .
J: TRBJ1-2
V: TRBV15
D: .
DNA: TGTGCCACCAGCACCTGGGAGCGAAATAACAGGGAGAGGCTTGGCTACACCTTC
CDR3: CATSTWERNNRERLGYTF

size: .
J: TRBJ1-5
V: TRBV2
D: .
DNA: TGTGCCAGCGGGGAGGGGAGGTCCCAGCATTTT
CDR3: CASGEGRSQHF

size: .
J: TRBJ2-5
V: TRBV28
D: TRBD2
DNA: TGTGCCAGCAGTTATTCCCCACTACGGGGGGGAGAGACCCAGTACTTC
CDR3: CASSYSPLRGGETQYF

size: few
J: TRBJ1-1
V: TRBV6-5
D: TRBD1
DNA: TGTGCCAGCGGTCTAGACAGGGGAAACACTGAAGCTTTCTTT
CDR3: CASGLDRGNTEAFF

size: .
J: TRBJ2-7
V: TRBV12-5
D: TRBD1
DNA: TGTGCTAGTGGTTTGAACAGGGGCTCCTACGAGCAGTACTTC
CDR3: CASGLNRGSYEQYF

size: .
J: TRBJ2-7
V: TRBV5-4
D: TRBD2
DNA: TGTGCCAGCAGCACCGATAGACCGGGACTAGCGGGGTACGAGCAGTACTTC
CDR3: CASSTDRPGLAGYEQYF

size: .
J: TRBJ2-7
V: TRBV30
D: TRBD1
DNA: TGTGCCCATCAGGGGGATTCGTACGAGCAGTACTTC
CDR3: CAHQGDSYEQYF

size: .
J: TRBJ2-7
V: TRBV11-1
D: .
DNA: TGTGCCAGCAGCTTAGTAGCACAAACCTCCTACGAGCAGTACTTC
CDR3: CASSLVAQTSYEQYF

size: .
J: TRBJ2-3
V: TRBV4-2
D: .
DNA: TGTGCCAGCAGCGCTCCCCGGGGCGGGGGCGCGACAGATACGCAGTATTTT
CDR3: CASSAPRGGGATDTQYF

size: .
J: TRBJ2-2
V: TRBV7-9
D: .
DNA: TGTGCCAGCAGCTTAACGGGGTTTATTCATTCCGGGGAGCTGTTTTTT
CDR3: CASSLTGFIHSGELFF

size: .
J: TRBJ1-2
V: TRBV14
D: TRBD1
DNA: TGTGCCAGCAGCCAAGGTCGGCAGGGGGCCGGGTATGGCTACACCTTC
CDR3: CASSQGRQGAGYGYTF

size: .
J: TRBJ2-7
V: TRBV12-3/TRBV12-4
D: .
DNA: TGTGCCAGCAGCCAGGGGTACGAGCAGTACTTC
CDR3: CASSQGYEQYF

size: .
J: TRBJ1-6
V: TRBV10-3
D: .
DNA: TGTGCCATCACCGGGGACATCCGGCAACCCCTCCACTTT
CDR3: CAITGDIRQPLHF

size: .
J: TRBJ2-7
V: TRBV10-3
D: .
DNA: TGTGCCATCGAAGCGGGACACCTCTTGTGCGAGCAGTACTTC
CDR3: CAIEAGHLLCEQYF

size: .
J: TRBJ1-1
V: TRBV6-5
D: .
DNA: TGTGCCAGCAGGCGACAGGAAACGAACACTGAAGCTTTCTTT
CDR3: CASRRQETNTEAFF

size: .
J: TRBJ1-6
V: TRBV19
D: .
DNA: TGTGCCAGTAGTAAACCGGGAGGCCCGAATTCACCCCTCCACTTT
CDR3: CASSKPGGPNSPLHF

size: .
J: TRBJ1-5
V: TRBV28
D: .
DNA: TGTGCCAGCTTCCCCGGTGCCAATCAGCCCCAGCATTTT
CDR3: CASFPGANQPQHF